The next 14 T cell receptor beta chains were all read from a single sample in a study of blood T cell repertoires in COVID-19. Repertoires were generated with immunoSEQ multiplex PCR, while TCRdb's copy carries only in-frame clones and drops some. This table has about 200,000 clones, roughly nine tenths appearing once. Sample: peripheral blood. Receptor source: a woman in her 70s with acute or convalescent COVID-19.

CDR3 protein: CASSWTLTGGVTEAFF. CDR3 DNA: TGCGCCAGCAGCTGGACCCTGACAGGGGGCGTCACTGAAGCTTTCTTT. This chain uses TRBV5-1 with TRBJ1-1, with 10 bases matching TRBD1. With V trimmed by 3 bases and J by 4 bases, 9 bases remained unmatched. Germline CDR1 and CDR2: SGHRS and YFSETQ. This CDR3 is built from 16 residues.

The chain employs TRBV7-6 and TRBJ2-5; D possibly corresponds to TRBD2 (5 bases). V gave up 1 base and J gave up 2 bases, with 11 bases separating them. CDR1 SGHVS and CDR2 FNYEAQ come from the germline V gene. This CDR3 spans 15 amino acids. The DNA of the CDR3 is TGTGCCAGCAGCTTAGTGGCGAGGGTTCAAGAGACCCAGTACTTC. Translation: CASSLVARVQETQYF.

The chain employs TRBV5-6 and TRBJ1-2; 7 bases match TRBD1. Germline V gene lookup returns CDR1 SGHDT and CDR2 YYEEEE. V was pared by 7 bases and J by 5 bases, with 8 bases of the junction left unmatched. The CDR3 covers 13 residues. This CDR3 is CASYADRSYGYTF. The DNA for the CDR3 is TGTGCCAGCTACGCGGACAGGTCGTATGGCTACACCTTC.

This clone has more than one count but fewer than ten. This sequence joins TRBV5-1 and TRBJ1-6; TRBD1 is a possible D gene (5 bases). The CDR3 is 18 residues long. V lost 4 bases and J 0 bases, leaving 17 bases between the germline ends. Germline-derived CDR1 and CDR2 are SGHRS and YFSETQ. CDR3 nucleotides: TGCGCCAGCAGCCCGCGGGACTTTGGAAGCTCCTATAATTCACCCCTCCACTTT. This gives the protein CASSPRDFGSSYNSPLHF.

This rearrangement joins TRBV27 to TRBJ1-2; the match to TRBD1 covers 8 bases. J gave up 5 bases and V 4 bases, and 15 bases lay outside the gene matches. CDR1 MNHEY and CDR2 SMNVEV come from the germline V gene (reference sequence). The CDR3 has 17 amino acids. The CDR3 loop reads CASSSTPGRDRKYGYTF. CDR3 DNA sequence: TGTGCCAGCAGTTCCACCCCCGGAAGGGACAGGAAATATGGCTACACCTTC.

The V call is TRBV6-5, the J call TRBJ1-5, with TRBD1 as a possible D gene (6 bases). The CDR3 consists of 13 residues. Per the germline V gene, CDR1 is MNHEY and CDR2 is SVGAGI. V was shortened by 8 bases and J by 5 bases, with 13 bases between the two germline ends. The CDR3 sequence: CASGTSGDQPQHF. The CDR3 region has the DNA TGTGCCAGCGGAACGTCAGGGGATCAGCCCCAGCATTTT.

A single count supports this clone. This chain joins TRBV18 and TRBJ2-5; D perhaps matches TRBD2 (5 bases). This CDR3 comprises 15 residues. Germline V gene sequence: CDR1 KGHSH, CDR2 LQKENI. V lost 2 bases, J lost 3 bases, and 13 bases lay in between. The CDR3 DNA sequence: TGTGCCAGCTCACCATACACGGGAATGGAAGAGACCCAGTACTTC. This codes for CASSPYTGMEETQYF.

V is TRBV11-2 and J is TRBJ2-5; 8 bases line up with TRBD1. Germline loops: CDR1 SGHAT, CDR2 FQNNGV. This CDR3 comprises 12 residues. V was pared by 4 bases and J by 5 bases, with 0 bases of the junction left unmatched. The chain's CDR3 is CASSWDRETQYF. The CDR3 DNA reads as TGTGCCAGCAGCTGGGACAGGGAGACCCAGTACTTC. The full variable domain, its missing parts supplied by reference TRBV11-2 and TRBJ2-5, is EAGVAQSPRYKIIEKRQSVAFWCNPISGHATLYWYQQILGQGPKLLIQFQNNGVVDDSQLPKDRFSAERLKGVDSTLKIQPAKLEDSAVYLCASSWDRETQYFGPGTRLLVL.

The chain employs TRBV27 and TRBJ1-2; D gene unclear. CDR1 is MNHEY, CDR2 SMNVEV, per germline (reference sequence). The CDR3 has 11 residues. The V gene lost 7 bases and the J gene lost 4 bases, with 7 bases spanning the gap. The CDR3 nucleotides are TGTGCCAGCAAATCCCTCTATGGCTACACCTTC. Its protein is CASKSLYGYTF.

The rearrangement uses TRBV18 and TRBJ2-6; no definite D call. This CDR3 region has 13 residues. Trimming shortened V by 3 bases and J by 5 bases, and 5 bases separated the two germline ends. Germline V gives CDR1 KGHSH, CDR2 LQKENI. The CDR3 loop reads CASSPLRANVLTF. CDR3 bases: TGTGCCAGCTCACCTCTCCGGGCCAACGTCCTGACTTTC.

A few counts support this clone. The genes are TRBV28 and TRBJ2-5; the D is unclear. Trimming took off 2 bases at V and 7 bases at J, with 11 bases between the two ends. This CDR3 has 13 residues. CDR1 MDHEN and CDR2 SYDVKM come from the germline V gene. For the CDR3, the DNA is TGTGCCAGCAGTTTAAATAATCCGGGGACCCAGTACTTC. Protein sequence: CASSLNNPGTQYF.

The chain carries TRBV6-5 and TRBJ1-5; D is uncertain. The V end was cut by 7 bases, the J end by 4 bases, with 8 bases between. Germline CDR1 MNHEY, CDR2 SVGAGI. The CDR3 is made up of 12 amino acids. CDR3 nucleotide sequence: TGTGCCAGCAAAAATCGGAATCAGCCCCAGCATTTT. It translates to CASKNRNQPQHF.

The chain combines TRBV7-3 with TRBJ2-2; D gene uncertain. Germline CDR1 SGHTA, CDR2 FQGTGA. The length of the CDR3 is 15 residues. V lost 2 bases, J lost 0 bases, and 7 bases lay in between. Here the CDR3 DNA reads TGTGCCAGCAGCTTAGGCCAGACGAACACCGGGGAGCTGTTTTTT. Translating it yields CASSLGQTNTGELFF.

The chain recombines TRBV28 with TRBJ2-5; the match to TRBD1 covers 8 bases. Germline V gene lookup returns CDR1 MDHEN and CDR2 SYDVKM. V dropped 3 bases and J dropped 2; count of bases not matched to a gene: 11. This CDR3 spans 17 amino acids. CDR3 in amino acids: CASSFPRRRGHQETQYF. In nucleotides, the CDR3 is TGTGCCAGCAGTTTCCCGAGGCGCAGGGGGCATCAAGAGACCCAGTACTTC.